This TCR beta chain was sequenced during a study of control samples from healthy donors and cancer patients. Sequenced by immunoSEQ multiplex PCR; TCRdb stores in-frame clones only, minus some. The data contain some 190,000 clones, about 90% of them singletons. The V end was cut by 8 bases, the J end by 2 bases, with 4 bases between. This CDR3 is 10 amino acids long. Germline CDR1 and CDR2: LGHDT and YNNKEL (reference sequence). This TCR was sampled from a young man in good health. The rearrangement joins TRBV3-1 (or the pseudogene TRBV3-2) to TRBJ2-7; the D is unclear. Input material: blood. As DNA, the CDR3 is TGTGCCAGCGGGGCCTACGAGCAGTACTTC. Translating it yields CASGAYEQYF.